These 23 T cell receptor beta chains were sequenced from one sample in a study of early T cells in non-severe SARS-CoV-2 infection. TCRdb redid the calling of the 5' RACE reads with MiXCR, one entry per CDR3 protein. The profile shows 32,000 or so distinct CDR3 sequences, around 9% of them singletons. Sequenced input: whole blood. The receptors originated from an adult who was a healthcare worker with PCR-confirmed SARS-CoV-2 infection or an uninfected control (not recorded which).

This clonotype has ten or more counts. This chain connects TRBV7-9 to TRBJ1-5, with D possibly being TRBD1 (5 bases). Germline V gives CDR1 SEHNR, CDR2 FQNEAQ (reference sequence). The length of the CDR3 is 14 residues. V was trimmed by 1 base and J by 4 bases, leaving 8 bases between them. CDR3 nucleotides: TGTGCCAGCAGCTTAGGGGGGTTGAATCAGCCCCAGCATTTT. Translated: CASSLGGLNQPQHF.

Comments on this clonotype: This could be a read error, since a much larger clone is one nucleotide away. The chain's CDR3 is CAGSKGENEQFF. CDR3 DNA: TGTGCCGGCAGCAAGGGGGAGAATGAGCAGTTCTTC. The J gene is TRBJ2-1, the V gene TRBV9, with a tentative D call TRBD1 (6 bases). Germline CDR1 is SGDLS and CDR2 is YYNGEE. CDR3 length equals 12 residues.

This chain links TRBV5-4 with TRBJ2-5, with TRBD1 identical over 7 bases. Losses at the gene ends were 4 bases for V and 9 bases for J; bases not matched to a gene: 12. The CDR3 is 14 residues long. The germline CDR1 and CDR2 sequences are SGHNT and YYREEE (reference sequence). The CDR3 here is CASSQGQRDGAQYF. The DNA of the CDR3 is TGTGCCAGCAGCCAGGGACAGAGGGATGGGGCCCAGTACTTC. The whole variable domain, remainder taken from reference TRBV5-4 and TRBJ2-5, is ETGVTQSPTHLIKTRGQQVTLRCSSQSGHNTVSWYQQALGQGPQFIFQYYREEENGRGNFPPRFSGLQFPNYSSELNVNALELDDSALYLCASSQGQRDGAQYFGPGTRLLVL.

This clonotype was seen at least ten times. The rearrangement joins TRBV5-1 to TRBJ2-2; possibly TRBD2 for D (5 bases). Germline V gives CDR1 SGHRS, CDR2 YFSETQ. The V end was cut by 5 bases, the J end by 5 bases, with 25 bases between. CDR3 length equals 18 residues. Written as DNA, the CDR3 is TGCGCCAGCAGTCAACCACCCGAGGAGGCATCTAAAACCGGGGAGCTGTTTTTT. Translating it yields CASSQPPEEASKTGELFF.

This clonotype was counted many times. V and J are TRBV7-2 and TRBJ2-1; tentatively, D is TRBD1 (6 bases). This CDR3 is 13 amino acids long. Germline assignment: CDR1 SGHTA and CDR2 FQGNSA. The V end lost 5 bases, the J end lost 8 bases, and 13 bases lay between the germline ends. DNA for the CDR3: TGTGCCAGCAGCCTATACAGGGCGTATGAGCAGTTCTTC. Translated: CASSLYRAYEQFF.

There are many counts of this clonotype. The CDR3, as DNA: TGCGCCAGCAGCCAAGATTTGGGGGACCGCACAGATACGCAGTATTTT. Protein product: CASSQDLGDRTDTQYF. The chain has TRBV4-3 and TRBJ2-3; possibly TRBD1 or TRBD2 for D (5 bases each). Between the trimmed V and J ends, which lost 0 bases and 1 base, there was a span of 11 bases. This CDR3 contains 16 residues. Germline assignment: CDR1 LGHNA and CDR2 YSLEER.

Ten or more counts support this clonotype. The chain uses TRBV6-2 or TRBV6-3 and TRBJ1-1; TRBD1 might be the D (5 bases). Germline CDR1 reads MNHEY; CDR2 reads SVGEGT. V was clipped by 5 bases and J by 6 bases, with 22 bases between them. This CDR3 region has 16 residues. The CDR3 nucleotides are TGTGCCAGCAGTCTCCTTACCCCGGGACGGGGGTCTGAAGCTTTCTTT. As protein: CASSLLTPGRGSEAFF.

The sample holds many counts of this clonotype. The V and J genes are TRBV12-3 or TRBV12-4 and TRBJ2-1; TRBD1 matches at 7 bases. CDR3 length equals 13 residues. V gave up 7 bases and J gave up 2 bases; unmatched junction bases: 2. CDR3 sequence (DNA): TGTGCCAGCACGACAGGGACCTACAATGAGCAGTTCTTC. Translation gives CASTTGTYNEQFF.

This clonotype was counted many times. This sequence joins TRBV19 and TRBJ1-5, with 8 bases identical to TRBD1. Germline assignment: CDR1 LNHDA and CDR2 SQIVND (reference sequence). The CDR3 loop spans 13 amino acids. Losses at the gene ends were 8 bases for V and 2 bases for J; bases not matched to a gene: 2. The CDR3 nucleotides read TGTGCCAGTTGGGACAGGCGCAATCAGCCCCAGCATTTT. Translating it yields CASWDRRNQPQHF.

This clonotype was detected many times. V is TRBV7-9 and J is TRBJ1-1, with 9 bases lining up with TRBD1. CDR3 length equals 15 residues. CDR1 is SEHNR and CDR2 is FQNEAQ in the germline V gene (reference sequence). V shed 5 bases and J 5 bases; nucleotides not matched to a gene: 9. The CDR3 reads CASSQQTGGGTEAFF. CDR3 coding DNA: TGTGCCAGCAGCCAACAGACAGGGGGAGGGACTGAAGCTTTCTTT.

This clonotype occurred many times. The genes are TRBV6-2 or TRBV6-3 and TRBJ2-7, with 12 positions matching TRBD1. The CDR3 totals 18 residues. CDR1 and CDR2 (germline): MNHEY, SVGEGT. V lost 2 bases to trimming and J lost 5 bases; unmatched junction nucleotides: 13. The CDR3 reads CASSYPRRDRGHRDEQYF. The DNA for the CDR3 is TGTGCCAGCAGTTACCCGAGGCGGGACAGGGGGCATCGGGACGAGCAGTACTTC.

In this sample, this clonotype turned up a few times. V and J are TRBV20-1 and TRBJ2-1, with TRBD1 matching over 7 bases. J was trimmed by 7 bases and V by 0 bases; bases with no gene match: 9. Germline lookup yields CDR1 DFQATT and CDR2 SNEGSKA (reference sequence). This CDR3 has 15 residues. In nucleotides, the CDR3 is TGCAGTGCTAGAGATGGAAGGGGGCAGTTGAATGAGCAGTTCTTC. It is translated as CSARDGRGQLNEQFF.

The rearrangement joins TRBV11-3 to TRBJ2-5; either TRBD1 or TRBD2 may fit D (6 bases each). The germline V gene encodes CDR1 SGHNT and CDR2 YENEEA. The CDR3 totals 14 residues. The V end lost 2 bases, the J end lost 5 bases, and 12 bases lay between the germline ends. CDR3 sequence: CASSLNGGKETQYF. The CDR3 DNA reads TGTGCCAGCAGCTTAAACGGGGGCAAGGAGACCCAGTACTTC.

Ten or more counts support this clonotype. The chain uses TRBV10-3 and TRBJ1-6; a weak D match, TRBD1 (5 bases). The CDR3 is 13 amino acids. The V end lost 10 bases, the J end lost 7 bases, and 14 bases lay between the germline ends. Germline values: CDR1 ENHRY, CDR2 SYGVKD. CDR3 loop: CANMGTENSPLHF. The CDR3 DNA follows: TGTGCCAACATGGGGACGGAGAATTCACCCCTCCACTTT.

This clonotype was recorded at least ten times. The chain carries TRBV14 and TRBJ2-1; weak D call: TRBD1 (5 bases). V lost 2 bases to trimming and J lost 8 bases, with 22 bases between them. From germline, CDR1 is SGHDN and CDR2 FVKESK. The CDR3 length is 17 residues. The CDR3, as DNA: TGTGCCAGCAGCCAAAACCAGGGAACGAATCGTTATCATGAGCAGTTCTTC. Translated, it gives CASSQNQGTNRYHEQFF.

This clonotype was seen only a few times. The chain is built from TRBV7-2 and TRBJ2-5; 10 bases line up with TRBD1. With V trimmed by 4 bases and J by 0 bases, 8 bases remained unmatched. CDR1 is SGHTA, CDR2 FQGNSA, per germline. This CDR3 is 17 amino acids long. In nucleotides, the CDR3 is TGTGCCAGCAGCTCGATCGGGACAGGGGTCTACCAAGAGACCCAGTACTTC. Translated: CASSSIGTGVYQETQYF.

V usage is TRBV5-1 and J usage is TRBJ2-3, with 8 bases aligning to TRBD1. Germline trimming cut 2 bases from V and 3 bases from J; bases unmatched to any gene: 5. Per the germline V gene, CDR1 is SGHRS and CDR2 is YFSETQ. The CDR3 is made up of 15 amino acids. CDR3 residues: CASSLRQGKTDTQYF. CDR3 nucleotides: TGCGCCAGCAGCTTAAGACAGGGGAAGACAGATACGCAGTATTTT.

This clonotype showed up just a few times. In nucleotides, the CDR3 is TGCGCCAGCAGCGGATTACTAGCGACCACAGATACGCAGTATTTT. This codes for CASSGLLATTDTQYF. The rearrangement joins TRBV5-1 to TRBJ2-3, with 7 bases identical to TRBD2. Germline V CDR1 and CDR2: SGHRS, YFSETQ. V dropped 4 bases and J dropped 2; count of bases not matched to a gene: 7. This CDR3 comprises 15 residues.

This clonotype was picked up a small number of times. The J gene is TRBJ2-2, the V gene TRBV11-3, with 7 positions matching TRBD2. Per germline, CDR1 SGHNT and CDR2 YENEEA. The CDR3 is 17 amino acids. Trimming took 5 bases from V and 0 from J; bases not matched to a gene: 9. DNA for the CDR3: TGTGCCAGCAGCCATGGGGAGGGAAGGTCGAACACCGGGGAGCTGTTTTTT. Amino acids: CASSHGEGRSNTGELFF.

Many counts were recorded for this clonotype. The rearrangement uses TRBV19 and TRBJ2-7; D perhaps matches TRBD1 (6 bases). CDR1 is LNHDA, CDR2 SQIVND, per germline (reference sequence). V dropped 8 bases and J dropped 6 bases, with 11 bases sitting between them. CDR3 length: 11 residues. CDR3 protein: CASYTGTEQYF. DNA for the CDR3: TGTGCCAGTTACACAGGGACCGAGCAGTACTTC.

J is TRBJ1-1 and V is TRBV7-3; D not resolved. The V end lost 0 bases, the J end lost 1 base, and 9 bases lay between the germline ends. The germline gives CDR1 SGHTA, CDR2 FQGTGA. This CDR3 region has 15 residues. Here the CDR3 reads CASSLTGFKNTEAFF. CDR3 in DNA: TGTGCCAGCAGCTTAACGGGATTTAAGAACACTGAAGCTTTCTTT. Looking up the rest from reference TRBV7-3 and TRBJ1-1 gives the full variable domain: GAGVSQTPSNKVTEKGKYVELRCDPISGHTALYWYRQSLGQGPEFLIYFQGTGAADDSGLPNDRFFAVRPEGSVSTLKIQRTERGDSAVYLCASSLTGFKNTEAFFGQGTRLTVV.

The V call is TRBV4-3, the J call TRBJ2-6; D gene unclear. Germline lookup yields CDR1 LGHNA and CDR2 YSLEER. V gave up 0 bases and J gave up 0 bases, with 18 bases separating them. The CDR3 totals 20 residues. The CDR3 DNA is TGCGCCAGCAGCCAAGATTCGGGCACCCTTTTGGACTCTGGGGCCAACGTCCTGACTTTC. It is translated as CASSQDSGTLLDSGANVLTF.

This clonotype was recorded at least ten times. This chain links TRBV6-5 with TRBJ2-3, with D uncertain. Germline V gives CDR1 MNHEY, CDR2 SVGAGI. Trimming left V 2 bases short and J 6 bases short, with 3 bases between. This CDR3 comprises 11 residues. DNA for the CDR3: TGTGCCAGCAGTTACAGGGATACGCAGTATTTT. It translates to CASSYRDTQYF.